The 18 T cell receptor beta chains given below trace back to one sample, sequenced in a study of T cell responses to AZD1222 COVID-19 vaccine. Repertoires were generated with immunoSEQ multiplex PCR, while TCRdb's copy carries only in-frame clones and drops some. The sample has 60,000 to 85,000 clones, 88% seen once; the top ten hold around 4.9%. Sequencing used peripheral blood, obtained 28 days after the second dose of the MenACWY control vaccine. Source of these receptors: an adult who received the MenACWY meningococcal vaccine as a control.

V and J are TRBV19 and TRBJ2-7; 8 bases fit TRBD1. The CDR3 contains 14 residues. Looked up from germline, CDR1 is LNHDA and CDR2 is SQIVND (reference sequence). J gave up 1 base and V 6 bases, and 5 bases lay outside the gene matches. The CDR3 DNA follows: TGTGCCAGTAGGCCGACAGGGGTGTCCTACGAGCAGTACTTC. Its protein product is CASRPTGVSYEQYF.

This chain connects TRBV28 to TRBJ2-7; 10 bases agree with TRBD2. The CDR3 totals 20 residues. The germline gives CDR1 MDHEN, CDR2 SYDVKM. V was pared by 3 bases and J by 4 bases, with 21 bases of the junction left unmatched. CDR3 sequence: CASSFPWGGRVSGRWYEQYF. The CDR3 region has the DNA TGTGCCAGCAGTTTCCCCTGGGGGGGCAGGGTTAGCGGGAGGTGGTACGAGCAGTACTTC.

The chain links TRBV15 to TRBJ1-5; D unclear. CDR1 and CDR2 (germline): LNHNV, YYDKDF (reference sequence). CDR3 length: 14 residues. V was shortened by 5 bases and J by 6 bases, with 14 bases between the two germline ends. The CDR3 loop reads CATSRGREGQPQHF. The CDR3 nucleotides read TGTGCCACCAGCCGTGGGAGGGAAGGTCAGCCCCAGCATTTT.

The rearrangement uses TRBV28 and TRBJ2-3; D gene uncertain. The CDR3 runs 13 residues. Trimming pared 5 bases from V and 3 bases from J, leaving 9 bases between. The germline V gene encodes CDR1 MDHEN and CDR2 SYDVKM. The CDR3 is CASSGALTDTQYF. The CDR3 DNA reads TGTGCCAGCAGTGGCGCTCTTACAGATACGCAGTATTTT.

CDR3 in amino acids: CASSLGDPSNQPQHF. Written as DNA, the CDR3 is TGTGCCAGCAGCTTAGGGGACCCCAGCAATCAGCCCCAGCATTTT. This rearrangement joins TRBV7-2 to TRBJ1-5, with D maybe TRBD1 (5 bases). The CDR3 spans 15 residues. Trimming removed 1 base from V and 1 base from J, with 8 bases in between. CDR1 is SGHTA and CDR2 is FQGNSA in the germline V gene.

This chain joins TRBV19 and TRBJ2-5; D remains ambiguous. There are 12 residues in the CDR3. Germline V gene sequence: CDR1 LNHDA, CDR2 SQIVND (reference sequence). V was trimmed by 3 bases and J by 5 bases, leaving 7 bases between them. The CDR3 reads CASSMTGETQYF. CDR3 coding DNA: TGTGCCAGTAGTATGACGGGCGAGACCCAGTACTTC.

This chain uses TRBV30 with TRBJ1-3; 8 nucleotides align to TRBD1. The V gene's germline CDR1 is GTSNPN and CDR2 SVGIG (reference sequence). The CDR3 consists of 15 residues. J gave up 0 bases and V 4 bases, and 5 bases lay outside the gene matches. The CDR3 sequence: CAWTTGGSSGNTIYF. CDR3 DNA: TGTGCCTGGACTACAGGGGGGAGCTCTGGAAACACCATATATTTT.

The genes are TRBV5-4 and TRBJ1-1, with D possibly matching TRBD1 (6 bases). The V end was cut by 0 bases, the J end by 0 bases, with 12 bases between. The germline gives CDR1 SGHNT, CDR2 YYREEE (reference sequence). The CDR3 covers 16 residues. CDR3 loop: CASSLGGRGMNTEAFF. CDR3 bases: TGTGCCAGCAGCTTGGGCGGGAGGGGGATGAACACTGAAGCTTTCTTT.

The chain is built from TRBV28 and TRBJ1-5, with D unclear. V lost 3 bases and J lost 0, with 3 bases in between. Germline lookup yields CDR1 MDHEN and CDR2 SYDVKM. The CDR3 is 13 amino acids. The chain's CDR3 is CASSFNSNQPQHF. The CDR3 DNA follows: TGTGCCAGCAGTTTCAATAGCAATCAGCCCCAGCATTTT.

The rearrangement uses TRBV28 and TRBJ2-5, with D perhaps matching TRBD2 (6 bases). CDR1 is MDHEN, CDR2 SYDVKM, per germline. V was pared by 0 bases and J by 3 bases, with 11 bases between. This CDR3 is 15 amino acids long. CDR3 nucleotide sequence: TGTGCCAGCAGTTTATGGGGGGGAGAAAAAGAGACCCAGTACTTC. Residues: CASSLWGGEKETQYF.

This chain connects TRBV7-2 to TRBJ1-2; a weak D match, TRBD1 (5 bases). The CDR3 length is 15 residues. Trimming removed 0 bases at V and 3 bases at J, with 11 bases between. Germline CDR1 is SGHTA and CDR2 is FQGNSA. The CDR3 DNA follows: TGTGCCAGCAGCTTAGCGTACGGCAGGGACTATGGCTACACCTTC. Translating gives CASSLAYGRDYGYTF. The full variable domain, rest sourced from reference TRBV7-2 and TRBJ1-2, is GAGVSQSPSNKVTEKGKDVELRCDPISGHTALYWYRQSLGQGLEFLIYFQGNSAPDKSGLPSDRFSAERTGGSVSTLTIQRTQQEDSAVYLCASSLAYGRDYGYTFGSGTRLTVV.

V gene TRBV10-1 combines with J gene TRBJ2-1; D not certain. The CDR3 covers 12 residues. Deletions cut 3 bases from V and 9 bases from J, with 9 bases between. The germline V gene has CDR1 WNHNN and CDR2 SYGVQD (reference sequence). CDR3 DNA: TGCGCCAGCAGTGAAGGGTCAGTTGAGCAGTTCTTC. Translated, it gives CASSEGSVEQFF.

The chain uses TRBV19 and TRBJ2-1; 8 bases are a match to TRBD1. This CDR3 has 15 residues. Trimming took 6 bases from V and 2 from J; bases not matched to a gene: 6. CDR1 LNHDA and CDR2 SQIVND come from the germline V gene (reference sequence). This CDR3 is CASSEDRETYNEQFF. DNA for the CDR3: TGTGCCAGTAGCGAGGACAGGGAGACCTACAATGAGCAGTTCTTC.

The chain joins TRBV6-2 or TRBV6-3 to TRBJ1-2; D remains unclear. The CDR3 spans 15 residues. The germline V and J ends were trimmed by 6 bases and 5 bases, with 19 bases remaining between them. Germline assignment: CDR1 MNHEY and CDR2 SVGEGT. As DNA, the CDR3 is TGTGCCAGCAGCCAATACTCTTCCGGGAATTATGGCTACACCTTC. This sequence encodes CASSQYSSGNYGYTF.

This clone was counted a single time. The gene calls are TRBV7-2 and TRBJ2-5, with D possibly TRBD2 on 5 matching bases. V was clipped by 1 base and J by 2 bases, with 11 bases between them. From germline, CDR1 is SGHTA and CDR2 FQGNSA. This CDR3 comprises 15 residues. The CDR3 coding sequence is TGTGCCAGCAGCTTAGAAAGAGGGATGCAAGAGACCCAGTACTTC. Its translation is CASSLERGMQETQYF.

The chain employs TRBV30 and TRBJ1-4, with D perhaps TRBD1 (5 bases). CDR1 and CDR2 (germline): GTSNPN, SVGIG (reference sequence). With 7 bases removed from V and 7 bases from J, the gap between germline ends came to 16 bases. The CDR3 sequence is 13 residues long. DNA of the CDR3: TGTGCCTCATCCGGGACCCTAGGTGAAAAACTGTTTTTT. This gives the protein CASSGTLGEKLFF.

CDR3 coding DNA: TGTGCCAGTAGGCCGCCGGGGGGACTCCTCAACGAGCAGTACTTC. It specifies CASRPPGGLLNEQYF. The J gene is TRBJ2-7, the V gene TRBV19, with 7 nucleotides matching TRBD2. CDR3 length equals 15 residues. V was clipped by 6 bases and J by 5 bases; unmatched bases: 13. Germline V lookup: CDR1 LNHDA, CDR2 SQIVND (reference sequence).

V is TRBV2 and J is TRBJ1-2, with 7 nucleotides matching TRBD1. With V trimmed by 8 bases and J by 0 bases, 9 bases remained unmatched. The CDR3 is made up of 15 amino acids. Looked up from germline, CDR1 is SNHLY and CDR2 is FYNNEI. The CDR3 sequence is CASGTAERANYGYTF. The CDR3 nucleotides are TGTGCCAGCGGGACAGCGGAGCGGGCTAACTATGGCTACACCTTC.